The next 26 T cell receptor beta chains were all read from a single sample in a study of metastatic and nonmetastatic thyroid tumors (TCRdb year 2020). Library creation used PCR. TCRdb lists the instrument as Illumina HiSeq 4000. TCRdb redid the processing of the public reads, applying fastp at Q25 and MiXCR, and retained in-frame beta chains. The sample yields some 52,000 clones; approximately 17% were counted once. Of the sample, just under 3% is held by the ten largest clones. No treatment had been received by any patient before thyroid surgery. Sequencing was carried out using blood. The source of these receptors is a female donor with papillary thyroid cancer or a benign thyroid nodule (not recorded which). Some clones in this sample may be carry-over from other donors' samples.

V is TRBV12-3 or TRBV12-4 and J is TRBJ2-7, with a possible D match to TRBD2 (5 bases). Between the trimmed V and J ends, which lost 7 bases and 3 bases, there was a span of 10 bases. The CDR3 is 12 amino acids. CDR3 sequence: CASIGIYYEQYF. As DNA, the CDR3 is TGTGCCAGCATCGGGATTTACTACGAGCAGTACTTC.

This clone was recorded many times. This chain connects TRBV6-1 to TRBJ2-5, with 11 bases lining up with TRBD2. Germline values: CDR1 MNHNS, CDR2 SASEGT. The CDR3 covers 14 residues. V shed 6 bases and J 2 bases; nucleotides not matched to a gene: 2. CDR3 sequence reads: CASRLAGVQETQYF. As DNA, the CDR3 is TGTGCCAGCAGACTAGCGGGAGTACAAGAGACCCAGTACTTC.

Of note for this clone: Sequence at one end of the junction differs from germline and may be a read error. This sequence joins TRBV9 and TRBJ2-7; D unresolved. The CDR3 runs 17 residues. Germline V gene data show CDR1 as SGDLS and CDR2 as YYNGEE. CDR3 DNA: TGCGCCAGCAGCGTAGCTCGCGTGCCGGCCCCCTCCTACGAGCAGTACTTC. It encodes CASSVARVPAPSYEQYF.

This clone was observed at least ten times. Other nucleotide sequences from this sample produce the same CDR3. The chain couples TRBV12-3 or TRBV12-4 to TRBJ1-1; unclear D gene. The CDR3 covers 15 residues. The germline V and J ends were trimmed by 3 bases and 10 bases, with 21 bases remaining between them. The CDR3 loop reads CASSFRSGSLGLAFF. DNA for the CDR3: TGTGCCAGCAGTTTCAGATCGGGATCGCTAGGTTTAGCTTTCTTT.

For this clone: A much larger clone lies one base from this, so it may be a read error. Lacking the conserved final phenylalanine or tryptophan, this CDR3 likely reflects a read error. CDR3 sequence (DNA): TGTGCCTGGAGCTTTGGAAATCTGGTCTATGGCTACACCCTC. It encodes CAWSFGNLVYGYTL. V and J are TRBV30 and TRBJ1-2; no definite D call. The CDR3 totals 14 residues. CDR1 and CDR2 (germline): GTSNPN, SVGIG (reference sequence). The V end lost 3 bases, the J end lost 4 bases, and 15 bases lay between the germline ends.

As to this clone: A much bigger clone sits one base away, suggesting this may be a read error. Because the CDR3 is missing its conserved closing phenylalanine or tryptophan, this is likely a read error. The gene calls are TRBV20-1 and TRBJ2-5; maybe TRBD1 (5 bases). Germline CDR1 is DFQATT and CDR2 is SNEGSKA (reference sequence). V lost 6 bases and J lost 1, with 15 bases in between. The CDR3 extends over 14 amino acids. Here the CDR3 reads CSAILGPSQETQYL. For the CDR3, the DNA is TGCAGTGCCATACTGGGGCCAAGCCAAGAGACCCAGTACTTA.

In its sample, this clone ranks as medium-sized (0.01 to 0.1%). This rearrangement joins TRBV2 to TRBJ1-1; D not certain. The CDR3 sequence is 14 residues long. Germline V gives CDR1 SNHLY, CDR2 FYNNEI. Trimming took 3 bases from V and 3 from J, leaving 11 bases between them. CDR3 protein: CASSEDLKDTEAFF. The CDR3 DNA follows: TGTGCCAGCAGTGAGGACCTCAAGGACACTGAAGCTTTCTTT.

The table lists this clone with many counts. The V call is TRBV6-2 or TRBV6-3, the J call TRBJ2-1, with unresolved D. This CDR3 contains 13 residues. The germline gives CDR1 MNHEY, CDR2 SVGEGT. Trimming stripped 2 bases from V and 5 bases from J, with 7 bases between. CDR3 sequence: CASSYQVDNEQFF. The CDR3 nucleotides are TGTGCCAGCAGTTACCAGGTGGACAATGAGCAGTTCTTC.

This clone was recorded many times. The V call is TRBV5-5, the J call TRBJ2-7; 13 bases agree with TRBD2. Per germline, CDR1 SGHKS and CDR2 YYEKEE (reference sequence). V lost 10 bases, J lost 6 bases, and 13 bases stayed unmatched. The CDR3 sequence is 15 residues long. CDR3 region: CAAPTSGRASSEQYF. The CDR3 nucleotides read TGTGCCGCTCCAACTAGCGGGAGGGCCTCTTCCGAGCAGTACTTC. Full variable domain (remainder filled in from reference TRBV5-5 and TRBJ2-7): DAGVTQSPTHLIKTRGQQVTLRCSPISGHKSVSWYQQVLGQGPQFIFQYYEKEERGRGNFPDRFSARQFPNYSSELNVNALLLGDSALYLCAAPTSGRASSEQYFGPGTRLTVT.

The chain links TRBV20-1 to TRBJ1-2, with a tentative D call TRBD1 (6 bases). The CDR3 consists of 12 residues. V was shortened by 4 bases and J by 2 bases, with 8 bases between the two germline ends. CDR1 is DFQATT and CDR2 is SNEGSKA in the germline V gene (reference sequence). The CDR3 region is CSAKGTNYGYTF. The CDR3 bases are TGCAGTGCTAAAGGGACAAACTATGGCTACACCTTC.

The sample holds a few counts of this clone. The rearrangement uses TRBV7-2 and TRBJ2-7; D is ambiguous. V lost 5 bases and J 3 bases, leaving 5 bases between the germline ends. The CDR3 covers 11 residues. The germline V gene encodes CDR1 SGHTA and CDR2 FQGNSA. CDR3 region: CASSRHYEQYF. CDR3 sequence (DNA): TGTGCCAGCAGCCGCCACTACGAGCAGTACTTC.

Ten or more counts support this clone. The chain recombines TRBV7-3 with TRBJ2-3; possibly TRBD1 for D (6 bases). Trimming removed 1 base at V and 4 bases at J, with 12 bases between. The length of the CDR3 is 15 residues. From germline, CDR1 is SGHTA and CDR2 FQGTGA. The CDR3 DNA sequence: TGTGCCAGCAGCTTAATGGGCAGACAGGCAGATACGCAGTATTTT. This sequence encodes CASSLMGRQADTQYF.

A few counts support this clone. The V and J genes are TRBV6-1 and TRBJ2-3, with 11 bases matching TRBD2. CDR3 size: 15 residues. Per the germline V gene, CDR1 is MNHNS and CDR2 is SASEGT. The trim removed 3 bases at V and 4 bases at J, leaving 3 bases unmatched. The CDR3 coding sequence is TGTGCCAGCAGTGACGGGACTAGCGGAGCAGATACGCAGTATTTT. It is translated as CASSDGTSGADTQYF.

This chain joins TRBV28 and TRBJ2-1; 7 bases match TRBD2. Germline CDR1 MDHEN, CDR2 SYDVKM. The V gene end was trimmed by 5 bases and the J gene end by 9 bases; junction bases not matched to a gene: 10. This CDR3 is built from 14 residues. The CDR3 sequence is CASSDGLETAEQFF. The CDR3 DNA is TGTGCCAGCAGTGATGGACTAGAGACTGCTGAGCAGTTCTTC.

This clone has ten or more counts. CDR3 region: CAWNRGINNSPLHF. CDR3 bases: TGTGCCTGGAACAGGGGAATCAATAATTCACCCCTCCACTTT. The chain recombines TRBV30 with TRBJ1-6; 7 positions agree with TRBD1. The CDR3 spans 14 residues. V shed 4 bases and J 5 bases; nucleotides not matched to a gene: 5. The germline V gene has CDR1 GTSNPN and CDR2 SVGIG (reference sequence).

The V and J genes are TRBV4-1 and TRBJ1-1; D remains unclear. This CDR3 is 14 amino acids long. Germline values: CDR1 MGHRA, CDR2 YSYEKL. V was shortened by 0 bases and J by 1 base, with 6 bases between the two germline ends. CDR3 sequence reads: CASSQDAGNTEAFF. DNA of the CDR3: TGCGCCAGCAGCCAAGACGCCGGGAACACTGAAGCTTTCTTT.

The CDR3 region is CASSPPSGYGYTF. The CDR3 DNA reads TGTGCCAGCAGCCCGCCCAGTGGCTATGGCTACACCTTC. The chain joins TRBV7-2 to TRBJ1-2; D not certain. Germline loops: CDR1 SGHTA, CDR2 FQGNSA. V lost 5 bases to trimming and J lost 4 bases, with 11 bases between them. This CDR3 region has 13 residues. Drawing the rest from reference TRBV7-2 and TRBJ1-2, the complete variable domain is GAGVSQSPSNKVTEKGKDVELRCDPISGHTALYWYRQSLGQGLEFLIYFQGNSAPDKSGLPSDRFSAERTGGSVSTLTIQRTQQEDSAVYLCASSPPSGYGYTFGSGTRLTVV.

For this clone: A much larger clone lies a single base off, so this may be a read error. The same CDR3 arises from other DNA sequences in this sample as well. This rearrangement joins TRBV20-1 to TRBJ2-5; D gene uncertain. The length of the CDR3 is 12 residues. Germline V gene data show CDR1 as DFQATT and CDR2 as SNEGSKA (reference sequence). The V and J ends lost 3 bases and 5 bases respectively, with 10 bases between them. The CDR3 loop is CSASRAKETQYF. CDR3 coding DNA: TGCAGTGCTAGTAGAGCCAAGGAGACCCAGTACTTC.

This clone was found a few times. The chain is built from TRBV6-1 and TRBJ2-2; 13 nucleotides align to TRBD2. Germline V gene sequence: CDR1 MNHNS, CDR2 SASEGT. The V gene end was trimmed by 6 bases and the J gene end by 4 bases; junction bases not matched to a gene: 8. CDR3 length equals 17 residues. CDR3 in amino acids: CASRSPGLAGFTGELFF. The CDR3 DNA sequence: TGTGCCAGCAGATCTCCGGGACTAGCGGGATTCACCGGGGAGCTGTTTTTT.

This chain uses TRBV6-5 with TRBJ2-7, with D tentatively TRBD2 (5 bases). The CDR3 sequence is 14 residues long. Germline V gives CDR1 MNHEY, CDR2 SVGAGI. The V end lost 2 bases, the J end lost 4 bases, and 12 bases lay between the germline ends. CDR3 protein: CASSYEAAEYEQYF. In DNA form, the CDR3 reads TGTGCCAGCAGTTACGAGGCAGCGGAGTACGAGCAGTACTTC.

In this sample, this clone turned up once. This chain connects TRBV5-1 to TRBJ2-3; TRBD2 matches 8 bases. Germline CDR1 is SGHRS and CDR2 is YFSETQ. V lost 7 bases to trimming and J lost 0 bases; unmatched junction nucleotides: 4. The CDR3 is 14 residues long. CDR3 sequence: CASSASGSTDTQYF. The CDR3 DNA reads as TGCGCCAGCTCCGCTAGCGGGAGCACAGATACGCAGTATTTT.

Note on this clone: A junction boundary mismatches the germline segment, possibly from a read error. V is TRBV11-2 and J is TRBJ2-7; D gene unclear. CDR3 length: 12 amino acids. Germline CDR1 reads SGHAT; CDR2 reads FQNNGV. The CDR3 DNA is TGTGCTAGCAGCTTATCAAGCGACGAGCAGTACTTC. This translates into CASSLSSDEQYF. Using reference TRBV11-2 and TRBJ2-7 for the parts outside the CDR3, the full variable domain is EAGVAQSPRYKIIEKRQSVAFWCNPISGHATLYWYQQILGQGPKLLIQFQNNGVVDDSQLPKDRFSAERLKGVDSTLKIQPAKLEDSAVYLCASSLSSDEQYFGPGTRLTVT.

This clone was seen more than once but under ten times. The rearrangement joins TRBV7-8 to TRBJ2-7; 8 bases agree with TRBD2. Trimming removed 3 bases from V and 7 bases from J; junction bases left unmatched: 11. CDR3 length: 15 residues. Germline CDR1 reads SGHVS; CDR2 reads FQNEAQ. The CDR3: CASSLAGTSGLEQYF. CDR3 DNA: TGTGCCAGCAGCTTGGCAGGTACTAGCGGCTTAGAGCAGTACTTC.

This clone was seen ten or more times. A much larger clone lies one base from this, so it may be a read error. The sample carries other DNA sequences with the same CDR3. V usage is TRBV12-3 or TRBV12-4 and J usage is TRBJ2-1; TRBD2 is a possible D gene (5 bases). The CDR3 contains 12 residues. The CDR3 protein is CASTKGANEQLF. The CDR3 DNA is TGTGCCAGCACTAAGGGAGCGAATGAGCAGCTCTTC.

This clone was recorded many times. The rearrangement links TRBV6-2 or TRBV6-3 to TRBJ2-3; D uncertain. Trimming removed 5 bases from V and 4 bases from J, with 22 bases in between. Germline CDR1 MNHEY, CDR2 SVGEGT. The CDR3 is 17 residues long. CDR3 bases: TGTGCCAGCAGTGACCCCGGTAGTATTCGTCTTGCAGATACGCAGTATTTT. Amino acid sequence: CASSDPGSIRLADTQYF.

This chain uses TRBV4-1 with TRBJ2-6; D is ambiguous. The CDR3 consists of 17 residues. Germline CDR1 is MGHRA and CDR2 is YSYEKL. The V gene lost 3 bases and the J gene lost 0 bases, with 12 bases spanning the gap. CDR3: CASSHSPVASGANVLTF. The CDR3 bases are TGCGCCAGCAGCCATTCCCCCGTGGCCTCTGGGGCCAACGTCCTGACTTTC.